The clone carrying this T cell receptor (beta chain) was detected a few times. The antigen is not known. This sample was included in a study of T cells in Graves' hyperthyroidism and ophthalmopathy. Whole-study findings and limits: Peripheral blood also featured most of the thyroid clonotypes expanded above 0.001.

The CDR3 length is 15 residues. Germline CDR1 DFQATT, CDR2 SNEGSKA (reference sequence). With 7 bases clipped from V and 4 bases from J, the junction kept 9 bases outside the gene matches. RNA transcripts yielded amplified TCR beta CDR3 regions. During a first-round RT-PCR of the TCR CDR3, the HTBI primer set was used. TCRdb re-called the multiplex PCR reads with MiXCR, one entry per CDR3 protein. The profile shows fewer than 550,000 distinct CDR3 sequences, around a sixth of them singletons. Across 18 months, stable Graves' hyperthyroidism was marked by no progression to ophthalmopathy. The study excluded patients with uncontrolled infection, other autoimmune disease, pregnancy or lactation.

The rearrangement links TRBV20-1 to TRBJ2-7; 14 nucleotides match TRBD2. The clonotype was recovered from a woman between 18 and 30 years old with Graves' hyperthyroidism. Input material: blood. CDR3 sequence reads: CSGTTSGGAGYEQYF. The DNA of the CDR3 is TGCAGTGGTACGACTAGCGGGGGGGCCGGGTACGAGCAGTACTTC.